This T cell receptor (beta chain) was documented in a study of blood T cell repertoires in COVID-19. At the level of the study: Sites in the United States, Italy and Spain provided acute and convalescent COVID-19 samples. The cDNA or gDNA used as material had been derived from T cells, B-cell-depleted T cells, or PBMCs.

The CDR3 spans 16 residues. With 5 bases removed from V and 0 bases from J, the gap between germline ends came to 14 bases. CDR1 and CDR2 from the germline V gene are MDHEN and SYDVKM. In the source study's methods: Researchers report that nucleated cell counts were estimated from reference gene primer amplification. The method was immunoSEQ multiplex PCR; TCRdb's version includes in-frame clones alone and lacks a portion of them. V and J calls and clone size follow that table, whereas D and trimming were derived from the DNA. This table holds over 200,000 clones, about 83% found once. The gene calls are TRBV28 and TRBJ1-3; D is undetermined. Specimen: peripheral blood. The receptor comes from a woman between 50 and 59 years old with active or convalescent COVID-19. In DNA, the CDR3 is TGTGCCAGCAGTCTGTTTGACATGCCCTCTGGAAACACCATATATTTT. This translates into CASSLFDMPSGNTIYF.